Following are 26 T cell receptor beta chains from one sample sequenced in a study of CD8+CD57+ T cells in acquired aplastic anemia. TCR beta VDJ combinations and CDR3 sequences were profiled from genomic DNA. TCRdb recomputed calls from the reads with MiXCR, one row per CDR3 protein. The repertoire holds hundreds of thousands of distinct CDR3 sequences, with under 55% as singletons. For sequencing, patients were chosen who had shown expansion of CD8+CD57+ cells by flow cytometry. What was sequenced was sorted CD4+, CD8+, or CD8+CD57+ T cells (not recorded which) from PBMCs. Every receptor here comes from a human donor with aplastic anemia.

This clonotype appeared a single time. V and J are TRBV6-1 and TRBJ1-1; no clear D. V was pared by 4 bases and J by 6 bases, with 12 bases between. The CDR3 has 13 amino acids. The germline CDR1 and CDR2 sequences are MNHNS and SASEGT. CDR3 loop: CASSGVPAPEAFF. CDR3 nucleotides: TGTGCCAGCAGTGGGGTCCCAGCCCCTGAAGCTTTCTTT.

The rearrangement links TRBV9 to TRBJ2-3, with 7 bases fitting TRBD2. The germline V gene encodes CDR1 SGDLS and CDR2 YYNGEE. V shed 4 bases, J shed 2 bases, and the junction held 7 bases outside the gene matches. The CDR3 has 15 amino acids. The CDR3 sequence is CASSSSGGDTDTQYF. For the CDR3, the DNA is TGTGCCAGCAGCTCGTCGGGAGGCGACACAGATACGCAGTATTTT.

Concerning this clonotype itself: One end of the junction does not line up with germline, which may come from a read error. J is TRBJ1-1 and V is TRBV11-3; D ambiguous. Per germline, CDR1 SGHNT and CDR2 YENEEA. The CDR3 runs 13 residues. The CDR3: CASNLGRGTEAFF. DNA of the CDR3: TGTGCCAGCAACTTAGGTCGGGGCACTGAAGCTTTCTTT.

The chain has TRBV19 and TRBJ1-5; 10 bases are a match to TRBD1. With 8 bases clipped from V and 9 bases from J, the junction kept 7 bases outside the gene matches. Germline V gives CDR1 LNHDA, CDR2 SQIVND (reference sequence). The CDR3 loop spans 13 amino acids. The chain's CDR3 is CASGQGELRPQHF. CDR3 coding DNA: TGTGCCAGTGGACAGGGGGAATTACGGCCCCAGCATTTT. Looking up the rest from reference TRBV19 and TRBJ1-5 gives the full variable domain: DGGITQSPKYLFRKEGQNVTLSCEQNLNHDAMYWYRQDPGQGLRLIYYSQIVNDFQKGDIAEGYSVSREKKESFPLTVTSAQKNPTAFYLCASGQGELRPQHFGDGTRLSIL.

The chain recombines TRBV11-3 with TRBJ2-5; the match to TRBD2 covers 10 bases. The CDR3 totals 16 residues. Looked up from germline, CDR1 is SGHNT and CDR2 is YENEEA. The V segment lost 4 bases and the J segment 1 base; nucleotides outside the gene matches: 6. CDR3: CASSSGVAGGQETQYF. CDR3 DNA: TGTGCCAGCAGCTCAGGGGTAGCGGGGGGCCAAGAGACCCAGTACTTC.

The V gene is TRBV20-1, the J gene TRBJ2-1; the D gene is possibly TRBD2 (7 bases). The CDR3 totals 15 residues. Trimming took 3 bases from V and 2 from J, leaving 14 bases between them. Germline CDR1 DFQATT, CDR2 SNEGSKA (reference sequence). The CDR3 reads CSARISGGPYNEQFF. The CDR3 nucleotides read TGCAGTGCTAGGATATCCGGGGGGCCCTACAATGAGCAGTTCTTC.

This clonotype was seen at least ten times. The V and J genes are TRBV7-8 and TRBJ1-1; tentatively, D is TRBD1 (5 bases). This CDR3 spans 14 amino acids. Germline CDR1 is SGHVS and CDR2 is FQNEAQ. The V end was cut by 5 bases, the J end by 0 bases, with 10 bases between. The CDR3 here is CASSTRQMNTEAFF. The CDR3 DNA reads TGTGCCAGCAGCACTCGACAGATGAACACTGAAGCTTTCTTT.

This clonotype was picked up many times. The gene calls are TRBV19 and TRBJ1-6, with a possible D match to TRBD1 (6 bases). Trimming took 6 bases from V and 10 from J, leaving 22 bases between them. The CDR3 sequence is 16 residues long. Germline CDR1 is LNHDA and CDR2 is SQIVND (reference sequence). The CDR3 here is CASSTHSGGGRSPLHF. In nucleotides, the CDR3 is TGTGCCAGTAGCACACATTCAGGAGGGGGGAGGTCACCCCTCCACTTT.

The J gene is TRBJ1-2, the V gene TRBV19; tentative D call: TRBD1 (5 bases). Per germline, CDR1 LNHDA and CDR2 SQIVND (reference sequence). Trimming removed 6 bases from V and 2 bases from J, with 10 bases in between. The length of the CDR3 is 13 residues. The CDR3 reads CASRPGGNYGYTF. In DNA form, the CDR3 reads TGTGCCAGTAGACCCGGGGGGAACTATGGCTACACCTTC.

A word on this clonotype: Relative to the germline gene, one junction end is altered; a read error may explain this. The V and J genes are TRBV12-3 or TRBV12-4 and TRBJ1-5; D is ambiguous. The CDR3 is 14 amino acids. The CDR3 loop is CASSFIRELQRQHF. The CDR3 region has the DNA TGTGCCAGCAGTTTTATAAGAGAACTTCAGCGCCAGCATTTT.

This chain joins TRBV10-3 and TRBJ2-7; D remains ambiguous. The CDR3 extends over 13 amino acids. Trimming took 8 bases from V and 4 from J, leaving 15 bases between them. Germline-derived CDR1 and CDR2 are ENHRY and SYGVKD. CDR3: CAIGQMPPYEQYF. Here the CDR3 DNA reads TGTGCCATCGGTCAGATGCCTCCGTACGAGCAGTACTTC.

Comment on this clonotype: A much larger clone is a single base away; this may be a read error. This chain links TRBV20-1 with TRBJ1-1, with TRBD1 matching 12 bases. The CDR3 spans 15 residues. Germline V CDR1 and CDR2: DFQATT, SNEGSKA (reference sequence). After removal of 2 bases from V and 4 bases from J, the junction contained 5 bases not matched to a gene. The CDR3 DNA reads TGCAGTGCTAGAAACCCGGGACAGGGGGCCACTGAAGCTTTCTTT. Protein: CSARNPGQGATEAFF.

This clonotype was seen ten or more times. The V and J genes are TRBV14 and TRBJ2-1; the match to TRBD1 covers 8 bases. This CDR3 is 17 amino acids long. The germline V gene has CDR1 SGHDN and CDR2 FVKESK. With 1 base clipped from V and 12 bases from J, the junction kept 17 bases outside the gene matches. As DNA, the CDR3 is TGTGCCAGCAGCCAAGTTCTCCCAGTCGACAGGGGTGAAGTGCAGTTCTTC. This translates into CASSQVLPVDRGEVQFF.

Of note for this clonotype: A much bigger clone sits one base away, suggesting this may be a read error. The CDR3 end shows no conserved phenylalanine or tryptophan, and so a read error is likely. The V and J genes are TRBV12-3 or TRBV12-4 and TRBJ2-6; D is ambiguous. The CDR3 has 17 residues. Trimming stripped 5 bases from V and 0 bases from J, with 14 bases between. The chain's CDR3 is CASSPGHHVSGANVLTL. In DNA, the CDR3 is TGTGCCAGCAGTCCCGGGCACCACGTCTCTGGGGCCAACGTCCTGACTCTC.

This clonotype was seen only once. V gene TRBV24-1 combines with J gene TRBJ1-6, with TRBD1 as a possible D gene (5 bases). The CDR3 consists of 22 residues. V was trimmed by 2 bases and J by 3 bases, leaving 28 bases between them. Germline CDR1 KGHDR, CDR2 SFDVKD. CDR3 sequence reads: CATSDSNLTGRQHLYYNSPLHF. The DNA for the CDR3 is TGTGCCACCAGTGATTCCAATCTTACGGGCAGACAGCACCTGTACTATAATTCACCCCTCCACTTT.

This clonotype was found many times. This chain links TRBV29-1 with TRBJ2-3; D is unclear. The CDR3 length is 17 residues. Germline loops: CDR1 SQVTM, CDR2 ANQGSEA. With 6 bases removed from V and 2 bases from J, the gap between germline ends came to 24 bases. CDR3 region: CSVHSDRTRNLTDTQYF. CDR3 DNA sequence: TGCAGCGTCCATTCGGATCGAACAAGAAACCTCACAGATACGCAGTATTTT.

This clonotype appeared a few times. In DNA form, the CDR3 reads TGCAGTGCTAACTCCAGGGTCTCTGGAAACACCATATATTTT. Translating it yields CSANSRVSGNTIYF. J is TRBJ1-3 and V is TRBV20-1; possible D gene TRBD1, 5 bases. With 4 bases removed from V and 0 bases from J, the gap between germline ends came to 10 bases. The CDR3 is 14 amino acids. The germline gives CDR1 DFQATT, CDR2 SNEGSKA (reference sequence).

The chain carries TRBV7-3 and TRBJ2-5; no clear D. The germline CDR1 and CDR2 sequences are SGHTA and FQGTGA. The V and J ends lost 4 bases and 2 bases respectively, with 11 bases between them. The CDR3 extends over 14 amino acids. The CDR3 nucleotides are TGTGCCAGCAGCTATTTAGGGAATCAAGAGACCCAGTACTTC. Its protein is CASSYLGNQETQYF.

Notes on this clonotype: A much larger clone lies a single base off, so this may be a read error. The chain recombines TRBV4-1 with TRBJ2-3; possible D gene TRBD2, 5 bases. This CDR3 region has 15 residues. Germline V gene data show CDR1 as MGHRA and CDR2 as YSYEKL. Written as DNA, the CDR3 is TGCGCCAGCAGCCAAGAGGGGAGAGACGCAGATACGCAGTGTTTT. Translating it yields CASSQEGRDADTQCF.

This clonotype was counted ten times or more. The rearrangement links TRBV15 to TRBJ2-7; D gene uncertain. V lost 0 bases and J 2 bases, leaving 11 bases between the germline ends. This CDR3 has 15 residues. Germline-derived CDR1 and CDR2 are LNHNV and YYDKDF (reference sequence). CDR3 DNA: TGTGCCACCAGCAGAGATCGGAGTCAGCCCTACGAGCAGTACTTC. Amino acid sequence: CATSRDRSQPYEQYF.

Comments on this clonotype: Being one base from a much bigger clone, this may be a read error. V usage is TRBV7-9 and J usage is TRBJ1-4, with D possibly being TRBD1 (5 bases). The CDR3 length is 15 residues. Germline V gene data show CDR1 as SEHNR and CDR2 as FQNEAQ (reference sequence). CDR3 sequence (DNA): TGTGCCAGCAGCGGAGCGGGACTCCCTAATGAAAAACTGTCTTTT. This sequence encodes CASSGAGLPNEKLSF.

The chain uses TRBV9 and TRBJ2-3, with 8 bases matching TRBD2. This CDR3 is built from 14 residues. Germline loops: CDR1 SGDLS, CDR2 YYNGEE. V was clipped by 0 bases and J by 5 bases; unmatched bases: 2. This CDR3 reads CASSVGGLGDTQYF. For the CDR3, the DNA is TGTGCCAGCAGCGTAGGGGGACTAGGAGATACGCAGTATTTT.

This clonotype was counted at least ten times. This chain links TRBV15 with TRBJ2-7; D possibly corresponds to TRBD2 (6 bases). The CDR3 spans 13 residues. Germline CDR1 is LNHNV and CDR2 is YYDKDF (reference sequence). Trimming took off 8 bases at V and 4 bases at J, with 15 bases between the two ends. CDR3 bases: TGTGCCACCTCTCCGACTAGGGGATACGAGCAGTACTTC. Protein: CATSPTRGYEQYF.

This clonotype came up many times. The chain links TRBV20-1 to TRBJ1-3, with TRBD1 as a possible D gene (5 bases). The germline V and J ends were trimmed by 0 bases and 3 bases, with 18 bases remaining between them. Germline V gene data show CDR1 as DFQATT and CDR2 as SNEGSKA (reference sequence). CDR3 length: 17 residues. This chain's CDR3 is CSARDRGRDWGGNTIYF. The CDR3 DNA is TGCAGTGCTAGAGATCGGGGGAGGGACTGGGGTGGAAACACCATATATTTT.

As concerns this clonotype: An end of the junction differs from the germline gene, which may be a read error. The chain couples TRBV7-9 to TRBJ1-2; TRBD1 might be the D (5 bases). CDR1 is SEHNR, CDR2 FQNEAQ, per germline (reference sequence). This CDR3 has 21 residues. The CDR3 nucleotides read TGTGCCAGCACCTTAATGAAATCGACGTACCGAGGCGGGGCGGGGGGGGATGGCTACACCTTC. Amino acids: CASTLMKSTYRGGAGGDGYTF.

This clonotype was counted at least ten times. The chain recombines TRBV20-1 with TRBJ2-7; D is undetermined. The germline V gene has CDR1 DFQATT and CDR2 SNEGSKA (reference sequence). This CDR3 is 14 amino acids long. V shed 0 bases and J shed 2 bases, with 11 bases lying between them. In DNA, the CDR3 is TGCAGTGCTAGAGATCCCGGGTACACCTACGAGCAGTACTTC. Protein: CSARDPGYTYEQYF.